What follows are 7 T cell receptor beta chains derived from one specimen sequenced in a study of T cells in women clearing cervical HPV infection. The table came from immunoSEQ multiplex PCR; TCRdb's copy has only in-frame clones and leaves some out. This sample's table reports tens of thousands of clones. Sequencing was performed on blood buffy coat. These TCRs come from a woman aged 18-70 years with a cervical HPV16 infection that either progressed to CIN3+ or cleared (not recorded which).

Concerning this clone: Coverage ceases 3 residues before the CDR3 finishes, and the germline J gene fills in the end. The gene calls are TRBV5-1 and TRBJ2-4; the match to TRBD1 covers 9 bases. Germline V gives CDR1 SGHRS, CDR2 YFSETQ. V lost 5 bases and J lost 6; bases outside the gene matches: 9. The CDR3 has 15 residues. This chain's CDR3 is CASRLDRGSGNIQYF. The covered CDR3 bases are TGCGCCAGCAGACTGGACAGGGGAAGCGGAAACATT.

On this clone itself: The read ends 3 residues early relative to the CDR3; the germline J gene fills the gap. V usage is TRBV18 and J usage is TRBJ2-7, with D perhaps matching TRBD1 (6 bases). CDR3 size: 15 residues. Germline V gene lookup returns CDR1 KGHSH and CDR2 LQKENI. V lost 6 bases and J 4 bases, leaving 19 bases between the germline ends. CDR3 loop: CASSPNNRVQYEQYF. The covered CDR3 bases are TGTGCCAGCTCGCCCAATAACAGGGTTCAGTACGAG.

CDR3 bases read: TGTGCCAGCAGCTTACTAGCGGACGGCTACAATGAG. Its protein is CASSLLADGYNE. The CDR3 reads in full as CASSLLADGYNEQFF. The V and J genes are TRBV5-4 and TRBJ2-1, with 8 bases aligning to TRBD2. The read halts 3 residues ahead of the CDR3 end, with the missing end drawn from the germline J gene. CDR1 is SGHNT and CDR2 is YYREEE in the germline V gene (reference sequence). The CDR3 runs 15 residues. J gave up 3 bases and V 2 bases, and 4 bases lay outside the gene matches.

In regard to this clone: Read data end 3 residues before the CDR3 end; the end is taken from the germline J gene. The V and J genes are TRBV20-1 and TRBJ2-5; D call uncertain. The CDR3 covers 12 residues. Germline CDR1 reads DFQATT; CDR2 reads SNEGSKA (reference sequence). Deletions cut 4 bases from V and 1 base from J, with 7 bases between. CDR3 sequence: CSATDFQETQYF. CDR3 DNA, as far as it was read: TGCAGTGCTACAGACTTCCAAGAGACC.

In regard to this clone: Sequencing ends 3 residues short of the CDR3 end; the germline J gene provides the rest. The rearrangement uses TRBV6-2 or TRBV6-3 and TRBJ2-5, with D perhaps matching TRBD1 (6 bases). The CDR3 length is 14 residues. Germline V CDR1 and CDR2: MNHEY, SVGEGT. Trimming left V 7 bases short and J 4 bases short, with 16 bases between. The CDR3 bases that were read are TGTGCCAGCACCCACAGGGTTGGCGGAGAGACC. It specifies CASTHRVGGET. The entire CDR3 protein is CASTHRVGGETQYF.

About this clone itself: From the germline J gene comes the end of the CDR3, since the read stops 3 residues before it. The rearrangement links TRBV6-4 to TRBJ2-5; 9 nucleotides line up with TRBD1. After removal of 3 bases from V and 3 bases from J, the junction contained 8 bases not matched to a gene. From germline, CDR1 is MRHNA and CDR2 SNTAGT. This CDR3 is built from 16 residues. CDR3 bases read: TGTGCCAGCAGTGAGGGGACAGGGAACGGGGAAGAGACC. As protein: CASSEGTGNGEET. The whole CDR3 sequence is CASSEGTGNGEETQYF.

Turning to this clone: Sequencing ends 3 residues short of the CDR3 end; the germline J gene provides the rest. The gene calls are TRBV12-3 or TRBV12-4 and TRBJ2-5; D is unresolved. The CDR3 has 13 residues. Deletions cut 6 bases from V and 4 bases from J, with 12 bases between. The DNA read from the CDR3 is TGTGCCAGCAGCCTGCAAGGCGGAGAGACC. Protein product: CASSLQGGET. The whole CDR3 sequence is CASSLQGGETQYF.